A single T cell receptor beta chain is shown here with its context. No antigen is known for it. MiXCR, applied by TCRdb to the 5' RACE reads, yields one record per CDR3 protein. The sample lists around 300,000 distinct CDR3 sequences; over 10% were seen once. CDR3 size: 16 residues. Germline-derived CDR1 and CDR2 are SGDLS and YYNGEE. Trimming removed 2 bases from V and 0 bases from J; junction bases left unmatched: 5. This sample was taken from a study of T-cell memory formation after mild COVID-19. Study as a whole: The two donors had largely donor-specific TCR clusters. General observations from the study: CD4/CD8 balance held among clones contracting day 15 to 85, and later expanders leaned CD4+. CD8+ contracting clones occupied EMRA, while CD4+ ones occupied mainly CM and EM. Researchers could not confirm that second-wave clones peaking on day 37 targeted SARS-CoV-2.

The chain is built from TRBV9 and TRBJ2-3; 8 bases map to TRBD2. The specimen was PBMCs or a T cell subset sorted from them (not recorded which). This clonotype originated in a man aged 18-30 years who had mild COVID-19 (a few samples of this study predate the infection). Cell type and time point are not known. CDR3 amino acids: CASSVGLALSTDTQYF. Here the CDR3 DNA reads TGTGCCAGCAGCGTTGGACTAGCCCTCAGCACAGATACGCAGTATTTT.